The 18 T cell receptor beta chains presented below share a single source sample, sequenced in a study of T cell changes during pregnancy in multiple sclerosis. Profiled with immunoSEQ multiplex PCR; TCRdb holds only in-frame clones, not every one. The sample contains about 56,000 clones, 87% of which appear only once. Sequenced: peripheral blood from another person, used as feeder cells. These receptors were obtained from a human donor whose cells served as feeder cells for cultures in a pregnancy study.

CDR3 sequence reads: CASSYGDSYFYEQYF. The CDR3 DNA reads TGTGCCAGCAGTTATGGGGACAGCTACTTCTACGAGCAGTACTTC. The V gene is TRBV6-5, the J gene TRBJ2-7; 7 positions agree with TRBD1. After removal of 3 bases from V and 3 bases from J, the junction contained 8 bases not matched to a gene. CDR1 and CDR2 from the germline V gene are MNHEY and SVGAGI. There are 15 residues in the CDR3.

The V and J genes are TRBV5-4 and TRBJ2-1; 11 bases agree with TRBD2. The CDR3 is 15 amino acids. The ends lost 4 bases at V and 2 bases at J; junction bases unmatched: 2. Germline lookup yields CDR1 SGHNT and CDR2 YYREEE (reference sequence). CDR3 sequence reads: CASSIAGGAYNEQFF. CDR3 nucleotide sequence: TGTGCCAGCAGCATAGCGGGGGGGGCCTACAATGAGCAGTTCTTC.

J is TRBJ1-2 and V is TRBV9; TRBD1 aligns across 7 bases. The CDR3 is 14 amino acids. Losses at the gene ends were 6 bases for V and 8 bases for J; bases not matched to a gene: 13. The V gene's germline CDR1 is SGDLS and CDR2 YYNGEE. The CDR3 DNA reads TGTGCCAGCACCATGGGACAGTTCGCCGGCGGCTACACCTTC. This encodes CASTMGQFAGGYTF. The whole variable domain, filled in from reference TRBV9 and TRBJ1-2, reads DSGVTQTPKHLITATGQRVTLRCSPRSGDLSVYWYQQSLDQGLQFLIQYYNGEERAKGNILERFSAQQFPDLHSELNLSSLELGDSALYFCASTMGQFAGGYTFGSGTRLTVV.

The chain links TRBV28 to TRBJ1-2; the match to TRBD1 covers 9 bases. This CDR3 has 13 residues. The junction had 9 bases not matched to a gene; V was cut back by 8 bases and J by 8 bases. Germline V gene sequence: CDR1 MDHEN, CDR2 SYDVKM. CDR3 residues: CASVTGTGIGYTF. The CDR3 region has the DNA TGTGCCAGCGTAACCGGGACAGGGATAGGCTACACCTTC.

This clone was detected only once. The CDR3 protein is CASSLALTSGSYNEQFF. In DNA form, the CDR3 reads TGTGCCAGCAGCTTAGCCCTTACTAGCGGGAGTTACAATGAGCAGTTCTTC. The chain carries TRBV11-2 and TRBJ2-1; 11 bases are shared with TRBD2. The CDR3 is 17 amino acids. V shed 1 base, J shed 4 bases, and the junction held 6 bases outside the gene matches. Germline V lookup: CDR1 SGHAT, CDR2 FQNNGV.

This chain uses TRBV29-1 with TRBJ2-3; the match to TRBD2 covers 8 bases. The CDR3 consists of 15 residues. Germline V gives CDR1 SQVTM, CDR2 ANQGSEA. V lost 4 bases, J lost 2 bases, and 8 bases stayed unmatched. This chain's CDR3 is CSVVGLGSYTDTQYF. The CDR3 DNA follows: TGCAGCGTTGTGGGACTAGGATCGTACACAGATACGCAGTATTTT.

CDR3 region: CASSPQGSSILGYGYTF. DNA for the CDR3: TGTGCCAGCTCACCTCAGGGGAGTAGCATCCTGGGCTATGGCTACACCTTC. V gene TRBV18 combines with J gene TRBJ1-2, with D possibly being TRBD1 (6 bases). The V and J ends lost 3 bases and 4 bases respectively, with 21 bases between them. The CDR3 has 17 residues. The germline V gene has CDR1 KGHSH and CDR2 LQKENI.

The chain carries TRBV6-5 and TRBJ1-1; D call uncertain. Trimming pared 4 bases from V and 1 base from J, leaving 10 bases between. CDR1 and CDR2 from the germline V gene are MNHEY and SVGAGI. There are 14 residues in the CDR3. The CDR3 nucleotides are TGTGCCAGCAGTTTGTACTACAGGAACACTGAAGCTTTCTTT. Amino acids: CASSLYYRNTEAFF.

This chain uses TRBV5-4 with TRBJ1-1; D is uncertain. The germline V and J ends were trimmed by 0 bases and 4 bases, with 16 bases remaining between them. Germline-derived CDR1 and CDR2 are SGHNT and YYREEE (reference sequence). This CDR3 has 16 residues. The CDR3: CASSLEPDLGPTEAFF. The CDR3 DNA is TGTGCCAGCAGCTTGGAACCGGACCTAGGGCCCACTGAAGCTTTCTTT.

The gene calls are TRBV18 and TRBJ1-2, with TRBD1 matching over 11 bases. Germline-derived CDR1 and CDR2 are KGHSH and LQKENI. This CDR3 is 13 amino acids long. V lost 8 bases and J lost 4; bases outside the gene matches: 3. The CDR3 is CASRGQGGYGYTF. CDR3 nucleotides: TGTGCCAGCCGGGGACAGGGGGGCTATGGCTACACCTTC.

The chain employs TRBV5-4 and TRBJ2-6, with 10 bases lining up with TRBD1. The germline V gene has CDR1 SGHNT and CDR2 YYREEE (reference sequence). This CDR3 comprises 17 residues. Losses at the gene ends were 3 bases for V and 2 bases for J; bases not matched to a gene: 5. In DNA form, the CDR3 reads TGTGCCAGCAGCTCACCGGGACAGGGGACTGGGGCCAACGTCCTGACTTTC. Translated: CASSSPGQGTGANVLTF.

The rearrangement joins TRBV6-1 to TRBJ2-3, with D unresolved. Looked up from germline, CDR1 is MNHNS and CDR2 is SASEGT. V lost 3 bases and J 6 bases, leaving 10 bases between the germline ends. The CDR3 is 13 amino acids. CDR3 in DNA: TGTGCCAGCAGTGAGGGTTATGTGGATACGCAGTATTTT. Translation gives CASSEGYVDTQYF.

V is TRBV7-2 and J is TRBJ2-1, with 9 bases lining up with TRBD2. This CDR3 spans 15 amino acids. The V and J ends lost 2 bases and 9 bases, in that order; junction bases with no gene match: 8. CDR1 SGHTA and CDR2 FQGNSA come from the germline V gene. CDR3 DNA sequence: TGTGCCAGCAGCTTACTGGGGCGGGAGGGAGGTGAGCAGTTCTTC. It codes for CASSLLGREGGEQFF. The complete variable domain, with remaining parts taken from reference TRBV7-2 and TRBJ2-1, reads GAGVSQSPSNKVTEKGKDVELRCDPISGHTALYWYRQSLGQGLEFLIYFQGNSAPDKSGLPSDRFSAERTGGSVSTLTIQRTQQEDSAVYLCASSLLGREGGEQFFGPGTRLTVL.

The rearrangement uses TRBV19 and TRBJ2-5, with a possible D match to TRBD2 (6 bases). The V end was cut by 5 bases, the J end by 0 bases, with 25 bases between. Germline V gives CDR1 LNHDA, CDR2 SQIVND (reference sequence). The length of the CDR3 is 19 residues. The CDR3, as DNA: TGTGCCAGTAGTTGGATTTTCGCGGGAAGAAACGAGTACCAAGAGACCCAGTACTTC. Its translation is CASSWIFAGRNEYQETQYF.

V is TRBV5-5 and J is TRBJ1-1, with 9 bases fitting TRBD1. The V and J ends lost 0 bases and 3 bases, in that order; junction bases with no gene match: 6. CDR3 length equals 16 residues. CDR1 is SGHKS, CDR2 YYEKEE, per germline (reference sequence). As DNA, the CDR3 is TGTGCCAGCAGCTTGGACAGGGGGCAGGTAGACACTGAAGCTTTCTTT. Encoded protein: CASSLDRGQVDTEAFF.

This sequence joins TRBV30 and TRBJ1-1; D is possibly TRBD1 (5 bases). V was trimmed by 7 bases and J by 1 base, leaving 7 bases between them. The CDR3 is 11 amino acids. Germline V CDR1 and CDR2: GTSNPN, SVGIG (reference sequence). For the CDR3, the DNA is TGTGCCTCGGGGCGGAACACTGAAGCTTTCTTT. Its protein product is CASGRNTEAFF. The whole variable domain, remainder taken from reference TRBV30 and TRBJ1-1, is SQTIHQWPATLVQPVGSPLSLECTVEGTSNPNLYWYRQAAGRGLQLLFYSVGIGQISSEVPQNLSASRPQDRQFILSSKKLLLSDSGFYLCASGRNTEAFFGQGTRLTVV.

The chain couples TRBV6-5 to TRBJ2-3; D is uncertain. V lost 0 bases and J lost 5, with 6 bases in between. Germline CDR1 and CDR2: MNHEY and SVGAGI. The CDR3 extends over 13 amino acids. The CDR3 here is CASSYSQLDTQYF. The CDR3 DNA sequence: TGTGCCAGCAGTTACTCACAATTAGATACGCAGTATTTT.

The chain is built from TRBV19 and TRBJ1-5; D is perhaps TRBD1 (6 bases). The CDR3 length is 15 residues. V shed 1 base and J shed 5 bases, with 12 bases lying between them. CDR1 and CDR2 (germline): LNHDA, SQIVND (reference sequence). CDR3 bases: TGTGCCAGTAGTATAGTAAAGGGGGGGGATCAGCCCCAGCATTTT. Amino acids: CASSIVKGGDQPQHF.